This TCR beta chain was sequenced for a study of T cells in Graves' hyperthyroidism and ophthalmopathy. Turning to the study itself: Before any treatment, at initial diagnosis, peripheral blood was collected.

Study results and limitations: Ophthalmopathy was distinguished from stable hyperthyroidism by 13 V-J signatures. Blood also showed most of the thyroid clonotypes that were expanded above 0.001.

Germline CDR1 is DFQATT and CDR2 is SNEGSKA (reference sequence). With 4 bases clipped from V and 1 base from J, the junction kept 10 bases outside the gene matches. CDR3 length: 16 amino acids. This clonotype was counted only a few times. The target antigen is unknown. Diagnosis rested on symptoms, serum thyroxine and TRAb, thyroid ultrasound, and orbital computed tomography. TCR beta CDR3 regions were amplified from RNA. RT-PCR in the first round (using the HTBI primer set) targeted the TCR CDR3. Each CDR3 protein is one row after TCRdb ran MiXCR on the multiplex PCR reads. The sample includes hundreds of thousands of distinct CDR3 sequences, 16% of them seen just once.

This sequence was found in a woman between 18 and 29 years old with Graves' hyperthyroidism. The specimen was blood. The chain links TRBV20-1 to TRBJ2-7, with 10 bases aligning to TRBD2. The CDR3 protein is CSAIGPSGSISYEQYF. Here the CDR3 DNA reads TGCAGTGCTATCGGTCCTAGCGGGAGTATTTCCTACGAGCAGTACTTC.